These T cell receptor beta chains were read from a single sample in a study of shared clonotypes between healthy human individuals. Repertoires were generated with immunoSEQ multiplex PCR, while TCRdb's copy carries only in-frame clones and drops some. The data contain over a million clones, roughly 95% of them singletons. Sequencing input: naive CD4+ T cells sorted from blood. All receptors come from a man between 25 and 39 years old in good health. Each CDR3 is given with its conserved first and last residue. A D gene is named only where the DNA matches it firmly. Not every row has a clone size; where given, it reads once, few, many or a size class.

v_call: TRBV5-4; clone_size: .; d_call: .; j_call: TRBJ2-7; cdr3_aa: CASSSDLGLREQYF; cdr3_nt: TGTGCCAGCAGCTCTGACCTGGGCCTTCGCGAGCAGTACTTC
v_call: TRBV7-3; clone_size: .; d_call: .; j_call: TRBJ2-2; cdr3_aa: CASSLNRGTASNTGELFF; cdr3_nt: TGTGCCAGCAGCTTAAATCGAGGGACGGCCTCGAACACCGGGGAGCTGTTTTTT
v_call: TRBV11-2; clone_size: .; d_call: TRBD1; j_call: TRBJ1-2; cdr3_aa: CASPPGDRGRGYGYTF; cdr3_nt: TGTGCCAGCCCCCCCGGCGACAGGGGGCGAGGGTATGGCTACACCTTC
v_call: TRBV7-2; clone_size: .; d_call: .; j_call: TRBJ2-3; cdr3_aa: CASSLAPGTQYF; cdr3_nt: TGTGCCAGCAGCTTAGCGCCGGGTACGCAGTATTTT
v_call: TRBV28; clone_size: .; d_call: .; j_call: TRBJ1-2; cdr3_aa: CASSFGQPYGYTF; cdr3_nt: TGTGCCAGCAGTTTTGGGCAGCCCTATGGCTACACCTTC
v_call: TRBV6-1; clone_size: .; d_call: .; j_call: TRBJ2-5; cdr3_aa: CASSVSQAQETQYF; cdr3_nt: TGTGCCAGCAGTGTGAGTCAGGCTCAAGAGACCCAGTACTTC
v_call: TRBV18; clone_size: .; d_call: TRBD2; j_call: TRBJ2-7; cdr3_aa: CASSPGLAGGGEQYF; cdr3_nt: TGTGCCAGCTCCCCGGGACTAGCGGGAGGAGGAGAGCAGTACTTC
v_call: TRBV7-3; clone_size: .; d_call: TRBD2; j_call: TRBJ2-1; cdr3_aa: CASSSTKLAGGPNYNEQFF; cdr3_nt: TGTGCCAGCAGCTCGACCAAACTAGCGGGAGGGCCTAACTACAATGAGCAGTTCTTC
v_call: TRBV5-1; clone_size: .; d_call: .; j_call: TRBJ1-5; cdr3_aa: CASSPLGDNQPQHF; cdr3_nt: TGCGCCAGCAGCCCTCTGGGCGACAATCAGCCCCAGCATTTT
v_call: TRBV5-1; clone_size: .; d_call: .; j_call: TRBJ2-1; cdr3_aa: CASSSLVDEQFF; cdr3_nt: TGCGCCAGCAGCTCCTTAGTAGATGAGCAGTTCTTC
v_call: TRBV2; clone_size: .; d_call: .; j_call: TRBJ1-4; cdr3_aa: CATGSPNEKLFF; cdr3_nt: TGTGCCACGGGCAGCCCTAATGAAAAACTGTTTTTT
v_call: TRBV7-8; clone_size: .; d_call: .; j_call: TRBJ2-3; cdr3_aa: CASSSLPQGSTDTQYF; cdr3_nt: TGTGCCAGCAGCTCACTACCCCAGGGGAGTACAGATACGCAGTATTTT
v_call: TRBV7-2; clone_size: .; d_call: .; j_call: TRBJ1-5; cdr3_aa: CASSLVAEGSNQPQHF; cdr3_nt: TGTGCCAGCAGCTTAGTGGCAGAGGGTAGCAATCAGCCCCAGCATTTT
v_call: TRBV11-2; clone_size: .; d_call: .; j_call: TRBJ1-4; cdr3_aa: CASSSARPGELFF; cdr3_nt: TGTGCCAGCAGCTCCGCCCGACCCGGGGAACTGTTTTTT
v_call: TRBV9; clone_size: .; d_call: .; j_call: TRBJ1-1; cdr3_aa: CASSPPRNTEAFF; cdr3_nt: TGTGCCAGCAGCCCGCCAAGGAACACTGAAGCTTTCTTT
v_call: TRBV27; clone_size: .; d_call: .; j_call: TRBJ2-5; cdr3_aa: CASSSRTTSQETQYF; cdr3_nt: TGTGCCAGCAGTTCAAGGACTACCTCACAAGAGACCCAGTACTTC
v_call: TRBV28; clone_size: .; d_call: TRBD1; j_call: TRBJ2-1; cdr3_aa: CASSPGDRPLQFF; cdr3_nt: TGTGCCAGCAGCCCCGGGGACAGACCACTGCAGTTCTTC
v_call: TRBV9; clone_size: .; d_call: .; j_call: TRBJ2-5; cdr3_aa: CASSFGPPYQETQYF; cdr3_nt: TGTGCCAGCAGCTTCGGACCTCCGTACCAAGAGACCCAGTACTTC
v_call: TRBV19; clone_size: .; d_call: TRBD1; j_call: TRBJ2-7; cdr3_aa: CASSRTGSRSEQYF; cdr3_nt: TGTGCCAGTAGCAGGACAGGGTCGCGGAGCGAGCAGTACTTC
v_call: TRBV9; clone_size: .; d_call: TRBD1; j_call: TRBJ2-1; cdr3_aa: CASSEGQVYNEQFF; cdr3_nt: TGTGCCAGCAGTGAGGGACAGGTGTACAATGAGCAGTTCTTC
v_call: TRBV4-1; clone_size: .; d_call: .; j_call: TRBJ2-7; cdr3_aa: CASSQRGQSPYEQYF; cdr3_nt: TGCGCCAGCAGCCAACGAGGACAGTCCCCCTACGAGCAGTACTTC
v_call: TRBV6-5; clone_size: .; d_call: .; j_call: TRBJ2-1; cdr3_aa: CASRKGVREQFF; cdr3_nt: TGTGCCAGCAGAAAGGGAGTACGCGAGCAGTTCTTC
v_call: TRBV5-1; clone_size: .; d_call: TRBD2; j_call: TRBJ2-1; cdr3_aa: CASSTFWSGGYNEQFF; cdr3_nt: TGCGCCAGCAGCACCTTCTGGAGCGGGGGCTACAATGAGCAGTTCTTC
v_call: TRBV28; clone_size: .; d_call: .; j_call: TRBJ1-5; cdr3_aa: CASSGAGPLSNQPQHF; cdr3_nt: TGTGCCAGCAGCGGGGCAGGGCCGCTGAGCAATCAGCCCCAGCATTTT
v_call: TRBV6-5; clone_size: .; d_call: .; j_call: TRBJ1-5; cdr3_aa: CASSTGTVSNQPQHF; cdr3_nt: TGTGCCAGCAGCACCGGGACCGTAAGCAATCAGCCCCAGCATTTT
v_call: TRBV9; clone_size: .; d_call: TRBD2; j_call: TRBJ2-2; cdr3_aa: CASSVAWAPGLAGPGGELFF; cdr3_nt: TGTGCCAGCAGCGTAGCTTGGGCCCCAGGACTAGCGGGACCCGGAGGGGAGCTGTTTTTT
v_call: TRBV5-6; clone_size: .; d_call: .; j_call: TRBJ1-5; cdr3_aa: CASSLAGYGPQHF; cdr3_nt: TGTGCCAGCAGCTTGGCAGGGTATGGGCCCCAGCATTTT
v_call: TRBV2; clone_size: .; d_call: .; j_call: TRBJ1-1; cdr3_aa: CASGRLAGNTEAFF; cdr3_nt: TGTGCCAGCGGGCGCCTGGCAGGGAACACTGAAGCTTTCTTT
v_call: TRBV5-1; clone_size: .; d_call: TRBD1; j_call: TRBJ2-7; cdr3_aa: CASSFGQGIDEQYF; cdr3_nt: TGCGCCAGCAGCTTCGGACAGGGCATTGACGAGCAGTACTTC
v_call: TRBV28; clone_size: .; d_call: .; j_call: TRBJ2-7; cdr3_aa: CASFLGMGEQYF; cdr3_nt: TGTGCCAGCTTCCTAGGGATGGGCGAGCAGTACTTC
v_call: TRBV28; clone_size: .; d_call: .; j_call: TRBJ2-1; cdr3_aa: CASSLGPGLVYNEQFF; cdr3_nt: TGTGCCAGCAGTTTAGGACCAGGGCTGGTTTATAATGAGCAGTTCTTC
v_call: TRBV6-1; clone_size: .; d_call: .; j_call: TRBJ2-1; cdr3_aa: CASSEERSSYSYNEQFF; cdr3_nt: TGTGCCAGCAGTGAAGAAAGGAGCTCCTACTCCTACAATGAGCAGTTCTTC
v_call: TRBV11-3; clone_size: .; d_call: .; j_call: TRBJ1-1; cdr3_aa: CASSLGTANTEAFF; cdr3_nt: TGTGCCAGCAGCTTAGGGACAGCAAACACTGAAGCTTTCTTT
v_call: TRBV6-1; clone_size: .; d_call: .; j_call: TRBJ2-7; cdr3_aa: CASSDSAADYEQYF; cdr3_nt: TGTGCCAGCAGTGACTCGGCAGCAGACTACGAGCAGTACTTC
v_call: TRBV6-5; clone_size: few; d_call: .; j_call: TRBJ2-3; cdr3_aa: CASSYFGADTQYF; cdr3_nt: TGTGCCAGCAGTTACTTTGGGGCAGATACGCAGTATTTT
v_call: TRBV27; clone_size: .; d_call: .; j_call: TRBJ1-1; cdr3_aa: CASSIRTSGTPEAFF; cdr3_nt: TGTGCCAGCAGTATCCGGACGTCGGGGACCCCTGAAGCTTTCTTT
v_call: TRBV7-2; clone_size: .; d_call: TRBD1; j_call: TRBJ1-2; cdr3_aa: CASSLPWARGRGYTF; cdr3_nt: TGTGCCAGCAGCTTACCATGGGCCAGGGGGCGTGGCTACACCTTC